This T cell receptor (beta chain) is drawn from a study of T cell repertoires in cytomegalovirus infection. Overall study: Recently identified HLA-C-restricted and well-studied HLA-B-restricted CMV epitopes were used. Public signatures in TCR beta pointed to CMV infection and matching HLA type.

Overall study results and limits: Dominating the ex vivo response were TCR beta clonotypes that were CMV-specific and HLA-C-restricted.

CDR3 length equals 15 residues. V was pared by 2 bases and J by 5 bases, with 15 bases between. Looked up from germline, CDR1 is PRHDT and CDR2 is FYEKMQ (reference sequence). Worth noting for this clonotype: Its antigen is still unknown.

TCRdb itself ran the reads through MiXCR, one entry per CDR3 protein. This table holds roughly 990,000 distinct CDR3 sequences, roughly 31% found once. The chain couples TRBV13 to TRBJ1-2; D perhaps matches TRBD1 (5 bases). Sequencing used cultured CD8+ T cells from PBMCs, obtained from culture after CMV antigen stimulation. This TCR came from a human donor in good health (CMV status not recorded). Some clones in this sample may be carry-over from other donors' samples. CDR3 nucleotides: TGTGCCAGCAGCTTAACGGACAATGAGCTTTATGGCTACACCTTC. Its protein product is CASSLTDNELYGYTF.